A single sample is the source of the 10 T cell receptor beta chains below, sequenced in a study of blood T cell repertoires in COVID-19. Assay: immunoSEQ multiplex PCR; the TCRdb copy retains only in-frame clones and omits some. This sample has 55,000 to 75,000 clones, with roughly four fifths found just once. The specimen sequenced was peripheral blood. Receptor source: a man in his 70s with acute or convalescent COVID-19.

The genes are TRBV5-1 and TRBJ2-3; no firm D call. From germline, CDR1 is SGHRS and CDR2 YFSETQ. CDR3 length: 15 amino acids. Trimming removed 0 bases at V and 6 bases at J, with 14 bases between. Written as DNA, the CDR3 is TGCGCCAGCAGCTTGGATTCCAACTCTATGGATACGCAGTATTTT. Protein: CASSLDSNSMDTQYF.

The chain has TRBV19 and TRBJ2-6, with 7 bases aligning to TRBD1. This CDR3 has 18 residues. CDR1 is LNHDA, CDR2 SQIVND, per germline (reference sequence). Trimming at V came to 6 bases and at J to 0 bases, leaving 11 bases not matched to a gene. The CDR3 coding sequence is TGTGCCAGTAGATCTGCCCAGACAGGGAACTCTGGGGCCAACGTCCTGACTTTC. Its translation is CASRSAQTGNSGANVLTF.

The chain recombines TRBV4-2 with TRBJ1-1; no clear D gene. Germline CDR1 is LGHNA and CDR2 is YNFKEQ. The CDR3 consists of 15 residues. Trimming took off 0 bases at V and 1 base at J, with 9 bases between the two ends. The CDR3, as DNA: TGTGCCAGCAGCCAAGATTGGGAGCAGAACACTGAAGCTTTCTTT. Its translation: CASSQDWEQNTEAFF.

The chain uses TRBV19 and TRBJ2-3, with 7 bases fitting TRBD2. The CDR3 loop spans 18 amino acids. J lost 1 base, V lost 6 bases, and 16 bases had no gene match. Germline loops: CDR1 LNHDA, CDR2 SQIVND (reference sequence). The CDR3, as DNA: TGTGCCAGTAGCCCGAGACTAGCTAGGCAAGCGGGCACAGATACGCAGTATTTT. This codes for CASSPRLARQAGTDTQYF.

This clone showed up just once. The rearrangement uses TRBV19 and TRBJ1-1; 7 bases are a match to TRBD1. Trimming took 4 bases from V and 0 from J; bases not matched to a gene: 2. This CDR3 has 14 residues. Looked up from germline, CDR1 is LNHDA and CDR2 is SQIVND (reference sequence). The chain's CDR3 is CASSTGTVNTEAFF. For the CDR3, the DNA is TGTGCCAGTAGTACCGGGACAGTGAACACTGAAGCTTTCTTT.

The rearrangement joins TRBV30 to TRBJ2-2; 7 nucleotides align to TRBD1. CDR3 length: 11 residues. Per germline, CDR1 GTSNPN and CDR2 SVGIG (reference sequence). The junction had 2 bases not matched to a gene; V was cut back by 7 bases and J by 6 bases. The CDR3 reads CAFQGAGELFF. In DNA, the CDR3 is TGTGCCTTTCAGGGGGCCGGGGAGCTGTTTTTT.

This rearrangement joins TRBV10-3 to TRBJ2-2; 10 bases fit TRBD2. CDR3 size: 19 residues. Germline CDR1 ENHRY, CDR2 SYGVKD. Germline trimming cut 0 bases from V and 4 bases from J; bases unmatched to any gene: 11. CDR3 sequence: CAISESIVSSGRFTGELFF. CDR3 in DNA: TGTGCCATCAGTGAGTCGATCGTGTCTAGCGGGAGATTCACCGGGGAGCTGTTTTTT.

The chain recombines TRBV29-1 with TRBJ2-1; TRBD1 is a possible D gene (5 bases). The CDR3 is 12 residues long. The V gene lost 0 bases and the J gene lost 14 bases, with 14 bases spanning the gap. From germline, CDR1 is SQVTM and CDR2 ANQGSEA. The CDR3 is CSVEDGAPGEFF. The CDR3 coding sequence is TGCAGCGTTGAAGATGGGGCCCCTGGGGAGTTCTTC.

The CDR3 DNA reads as TGTGCCAGCAGCCCGATTACCGGGACTAGCGCTCACGAGCAGTACTTC. Translating gives CASSPITGTSAHEQYF. The chain joins TRBV27 to TRBJ2-7, with TRBD2 matching 10 bases. V trimming: 6 bases; J trimming: 5 bases; junction bases outside the gene matches: 13. CDR1 is MNHEY and CDR2 is SMNVEV in the germline V gene (reference sequence). The CDR3 loop spans 16 amino acids.

The CDR3 sequence: CASSEAKGDEQYF. As DNA, the CDR3 is TGTGCCAGCAGTGAAGCCAAAGGGGACGAGCAGTACTTC. The gene calls are TRBV2 and TRBJ2-7; maybe TRBD1 (5 bases). Trimming stripped 0 bases from V and 5 bases from J, with 8 bases between. The CDR3 totals 13 residues. Looked up from germline, CDR1 is SNHLY and CDR2 is FYNNEI.